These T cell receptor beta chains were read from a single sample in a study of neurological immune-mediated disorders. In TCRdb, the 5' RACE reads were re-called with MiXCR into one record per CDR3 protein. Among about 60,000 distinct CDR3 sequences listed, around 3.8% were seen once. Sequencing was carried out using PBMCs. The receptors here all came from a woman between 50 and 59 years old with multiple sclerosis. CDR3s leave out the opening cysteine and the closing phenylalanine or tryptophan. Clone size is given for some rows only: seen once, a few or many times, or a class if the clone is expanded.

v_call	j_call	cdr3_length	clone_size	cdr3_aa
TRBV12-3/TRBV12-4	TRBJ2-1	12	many	ASSFGDHYNEQF
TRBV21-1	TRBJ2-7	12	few	ASSTSGASYEQY
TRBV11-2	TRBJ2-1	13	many	ASTVRGPNPNEQF
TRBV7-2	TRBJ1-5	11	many	ASSEQKNQPQN
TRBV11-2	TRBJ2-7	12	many	ASSPWGVSYEQY
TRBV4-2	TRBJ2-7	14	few	ASSQQTGLLSYEQY
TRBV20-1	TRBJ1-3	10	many	SAKGTPDTIY
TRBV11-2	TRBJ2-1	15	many	ASSLVGTSGRLDEQF
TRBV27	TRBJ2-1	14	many	ASSLYGSGSGNEQF
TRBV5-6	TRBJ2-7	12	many	ASSLTGTSYEQY
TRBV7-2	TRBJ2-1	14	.	ASSPRGAGVKMRQF
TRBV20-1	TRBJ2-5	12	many	SASLAGYQETQY
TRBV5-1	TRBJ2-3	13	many	ASSSETLSTDTQY
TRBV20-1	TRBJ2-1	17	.	SANRPRIETYSSYNEQF
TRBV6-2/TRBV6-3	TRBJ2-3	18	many	ASSYFRGLAGHLSTDTQY
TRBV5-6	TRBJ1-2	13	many	ASSFRTGGNYGYT
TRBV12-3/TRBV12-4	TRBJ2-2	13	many	ASSRGVLGAGELF
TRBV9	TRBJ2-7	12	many	ASSVANRADEQY
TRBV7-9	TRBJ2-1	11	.	ASSSTEFNEQF
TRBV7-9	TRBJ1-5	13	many	ASSLGQGAIQPQH
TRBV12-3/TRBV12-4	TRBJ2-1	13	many	ASSLAAGGNNEQF
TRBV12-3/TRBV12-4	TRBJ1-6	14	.	ASSLSWTGSNSPLH
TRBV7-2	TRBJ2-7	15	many	ASSLSASALGGYEQY
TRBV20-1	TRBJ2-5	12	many	SASGGREMETQY
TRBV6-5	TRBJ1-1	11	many	ASSFQGLTEAF
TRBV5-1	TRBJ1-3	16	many	ASSLDPGGQRAGNTIY
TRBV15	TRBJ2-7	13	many	ATSREPGQTYEQY
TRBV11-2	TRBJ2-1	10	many	ASSPIGGASV
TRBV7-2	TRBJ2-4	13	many	ASSPPTDAKNIQY
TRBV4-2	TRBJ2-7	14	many	ASSQDLLAGTYEQY
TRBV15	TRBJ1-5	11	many	ATSREVTQPQH
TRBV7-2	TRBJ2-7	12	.	ASSLAAGVREQY
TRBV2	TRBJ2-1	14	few	ASSDWRGGSYNEQF
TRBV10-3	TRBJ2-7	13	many	AISGPGATIYEQY
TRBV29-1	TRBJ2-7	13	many	SVVPGLASVYEQY
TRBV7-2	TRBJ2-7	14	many	ASSLMSGRASYEQY
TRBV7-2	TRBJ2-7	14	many	ASSSARQGRSYEQY
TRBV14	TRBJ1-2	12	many	ASSQERGPYGYT
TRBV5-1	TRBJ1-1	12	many	ATSQGAMSTEAF
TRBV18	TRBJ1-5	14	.	ASSPGQGSGNQPQH
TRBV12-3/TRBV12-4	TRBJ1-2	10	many	ATGGDGYGYT
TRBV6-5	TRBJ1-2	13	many	ASSYNSGTDYGYT
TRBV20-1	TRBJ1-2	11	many	SASGGGGEGYT
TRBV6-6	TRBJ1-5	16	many	ASRDSDRGLYSNQPQH
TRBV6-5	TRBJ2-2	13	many	AISPGSKRTGELF
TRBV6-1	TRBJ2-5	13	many	ASSEIRQSEETQY
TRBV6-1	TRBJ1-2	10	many	ASSTRTDLYT
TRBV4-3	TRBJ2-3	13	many	ASSQGVSGTDTQY
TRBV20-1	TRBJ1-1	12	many	SASLTRLNTEAF
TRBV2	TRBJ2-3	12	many	ASSEALLTDTQY
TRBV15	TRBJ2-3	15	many	ATSRDRAGGRTDTQY
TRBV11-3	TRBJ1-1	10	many	ASSALNGGAF
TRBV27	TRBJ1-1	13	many	ASSSPDRPHRGAF
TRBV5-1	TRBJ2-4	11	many	ASSFFARNIQY